This T cell receptor (beta chain) comes out of a study of cytomegalovirus exposure and HLA in healthy donors. The CDR3 consists of 14 residues. The germline V gene has CDR1 LNHNV and CDR2 YYDKDF (reference sequence). V lost 7 bases, J lost 3 bases, and 12 bases lay in between. The PCR was carried out with 60 Vbeta primers and 13 Jbeta primers. Generated by immunoSEQ multiplex PCR, the TCRdb table keeps only in-frame clones and is missing some. The sample lists 150,000 to 200,000 clones; 62% were seen once. This chain joins TRBV15 and TRBJ2-2; D is ambiguous. This TCR was sampled from a man aged 40-50 years in good health and CMV-seronegative. The sample comprised PBMCs. The CDR3 spells CATNPLGDTGELFF. As DNA, the CDR3 is TGTGCCACCAACCCCCTTGGAGACACCGGGGAGCTGTTTTTT. The whole variable domain, remainder taken from reference TRBV15 and TRBJ2-2, is DAMVIQNPRYQVTQFGKPVTLSCSQTLNHNVMYWYQQKSSQAPKLLFHYYDKDFNNEADTPDNFQSRRPNTSFCFLDIRSPGLGDTAMYLCATNPLGDTGELFFGEGSRLTVL.